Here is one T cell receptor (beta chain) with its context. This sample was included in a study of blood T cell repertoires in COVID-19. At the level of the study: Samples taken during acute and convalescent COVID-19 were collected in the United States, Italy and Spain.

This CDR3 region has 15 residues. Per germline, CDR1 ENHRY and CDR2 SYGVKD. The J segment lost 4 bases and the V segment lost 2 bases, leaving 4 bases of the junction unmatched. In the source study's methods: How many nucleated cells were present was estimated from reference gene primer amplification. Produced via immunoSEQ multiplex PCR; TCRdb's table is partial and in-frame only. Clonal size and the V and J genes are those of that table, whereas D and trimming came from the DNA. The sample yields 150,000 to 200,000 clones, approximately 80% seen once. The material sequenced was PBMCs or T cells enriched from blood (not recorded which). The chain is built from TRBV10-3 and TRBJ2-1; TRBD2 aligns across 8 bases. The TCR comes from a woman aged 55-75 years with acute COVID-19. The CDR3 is CAISEREGQYNEQFF. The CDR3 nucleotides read TGTGCCATCAGTGAGCGGGAGGGCCAATACAATGAGCAGTTCTTC.